Listed below are T cell receptor beta chains from one sample, sequenced in a study of CD8 T cells in ankylosing spondylitis. TCRdb used MiXCR to reprocess the 5' RACE reads, holding one entry per CDR3 protein. Of over 200,000 distinct CDR3 sequences listed, 15% to 20% were seen once; the top ten hold approximately 42%. The sample comprised blood, either unsorted or a sorted T cell fraction (not recorded which). The receptors stem from a male donor with ankylosing spondylitis. Each CDR3 is given with its conserved first and last residue. Only some rows state a clone size, as once, few, many or a class for expanded clones.

v_gene	abundance	j_gene	CDR3aa
TRBV3-1	.	TRBJ1-4	CASSQGTSTNEKLFF
TRBV7-3	.	TRBJ2-3	CASSASGFSTDTQYF
TRBV9	few	TRBJ2-1	CASSSAGVDYNEQFF
TRBV12-3/TRBV12-4	.	TRBJ2-1	CASRRTGGAYNEQFF
TRBV7-6	.	TRBJ2-7	CASSSGPLGDDEQYF
TRBV4-3	few	TRBJ2-1	CASSQARTSSYNEQFF
TRBV7-9	.	TRBJ1-1	CASSGPNTEAFF
TRBV10-2	.	TRBJ2-1	CASRTSGIYNEQFF
TRBV4-1	few	TRBJ2-1	CASSQRRLAGHEQFF
TRBV7-9	.	TRBJ1-2	CASSLGAQGYTF
TRBV20-1	.	TRBJ2-1	CSARLSTSVSNNEQFF
TRBV6-1	.	TRBJ1-1	CASSHRENTEAFF
TRBV9	.	TRBJ2-2	CASSVAGRTGRTGELFF
TRBV29-1	.	TRBJ2-7	CSVAGGSTYEQYF
TRBV12-3/TRBV12-4	.	TRBJ2-1	CASSHGPSYNEQFF